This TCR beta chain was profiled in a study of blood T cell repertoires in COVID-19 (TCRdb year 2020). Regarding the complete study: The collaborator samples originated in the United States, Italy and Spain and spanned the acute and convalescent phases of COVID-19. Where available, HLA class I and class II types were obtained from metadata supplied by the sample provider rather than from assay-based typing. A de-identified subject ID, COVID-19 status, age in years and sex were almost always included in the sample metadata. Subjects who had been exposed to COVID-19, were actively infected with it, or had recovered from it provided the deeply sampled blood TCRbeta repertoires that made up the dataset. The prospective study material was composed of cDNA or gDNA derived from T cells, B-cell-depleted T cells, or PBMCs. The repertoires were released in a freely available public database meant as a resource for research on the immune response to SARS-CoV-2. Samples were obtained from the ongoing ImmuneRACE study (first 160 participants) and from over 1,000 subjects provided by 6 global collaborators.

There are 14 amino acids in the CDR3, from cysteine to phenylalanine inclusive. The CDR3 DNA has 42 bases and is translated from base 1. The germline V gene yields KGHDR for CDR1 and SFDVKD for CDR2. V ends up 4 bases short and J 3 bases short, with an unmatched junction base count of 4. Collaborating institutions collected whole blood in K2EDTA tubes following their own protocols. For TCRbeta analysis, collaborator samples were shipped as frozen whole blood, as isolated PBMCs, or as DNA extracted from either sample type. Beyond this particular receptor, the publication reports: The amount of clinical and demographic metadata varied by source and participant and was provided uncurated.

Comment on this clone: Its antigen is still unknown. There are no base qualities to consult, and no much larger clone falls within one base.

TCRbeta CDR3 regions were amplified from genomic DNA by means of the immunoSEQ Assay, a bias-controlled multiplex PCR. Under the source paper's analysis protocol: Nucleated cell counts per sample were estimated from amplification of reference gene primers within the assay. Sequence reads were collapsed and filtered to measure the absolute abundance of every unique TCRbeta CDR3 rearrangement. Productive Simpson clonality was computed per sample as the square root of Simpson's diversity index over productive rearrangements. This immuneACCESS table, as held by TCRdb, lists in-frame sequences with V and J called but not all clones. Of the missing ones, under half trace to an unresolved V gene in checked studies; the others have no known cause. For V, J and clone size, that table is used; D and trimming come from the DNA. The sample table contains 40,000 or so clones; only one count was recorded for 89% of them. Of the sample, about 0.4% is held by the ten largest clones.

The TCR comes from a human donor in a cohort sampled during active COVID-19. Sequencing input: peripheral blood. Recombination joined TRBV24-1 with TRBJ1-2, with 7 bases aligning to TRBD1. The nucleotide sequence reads TGTGCCACCAGTGACTCCGGGACAGACTATGGCTACACCTTC. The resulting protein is CATSDSGTDYGYTF.